This T cell receptor beta chain was retrieved from a study of cytomegalovirus exposure and HLA in healthy donors. Study-wide points: Roughly uniform depth of sequencing across donors was assumed in presence/absence analyses. Highly shared variants forming one cluster were likely a sequencing artifact.

13 Jbeta primers and 60 Vbeta primers were used for the PCR. The data were produced by immunoSEQ multiplex PCR, yet TCRdb's version contains in-frame clones alone and is incomplete. The sample has 210,000 or so clones; over 65% are singletons. The J segment lost 3 bases and the V segment lost 2 bases, leaving 3 bases of the junction unmatched. Per the germline V gene, CDR1 is SGHRS and CDR2 is YFSETQ. The CDR3 loop spans 14 amino acids. For this clone: Its cognate antigen is unknown.

The source is a woman aged 55-69 years in good health and CMV-seropositive. The material sequenced was PBMCs. The V and J genes are TRBV5-1 and TRBJ2-5; 8 bases match TRBD1. CDR3 in DNA: TGCGCCAGCAGCTTCCAGGACAGGGAAGAGACCCAGTACTTC. It yields the protein CASSFQDREETQYF.